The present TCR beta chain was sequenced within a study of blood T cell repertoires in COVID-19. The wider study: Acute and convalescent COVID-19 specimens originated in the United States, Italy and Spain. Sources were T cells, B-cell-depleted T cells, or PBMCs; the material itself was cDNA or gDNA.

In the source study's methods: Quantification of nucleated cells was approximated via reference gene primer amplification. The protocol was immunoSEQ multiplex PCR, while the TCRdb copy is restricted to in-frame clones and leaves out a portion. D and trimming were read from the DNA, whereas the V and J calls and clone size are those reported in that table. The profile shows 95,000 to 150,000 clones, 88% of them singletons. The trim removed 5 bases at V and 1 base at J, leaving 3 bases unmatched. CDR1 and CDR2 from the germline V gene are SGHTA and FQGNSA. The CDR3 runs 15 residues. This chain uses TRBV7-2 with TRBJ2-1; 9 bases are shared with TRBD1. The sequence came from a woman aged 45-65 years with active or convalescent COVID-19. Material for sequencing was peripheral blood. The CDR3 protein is CASSADRGSYNEQFF. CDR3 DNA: TGTGCCAGCAGCGCGGACAGGGGATCCTACAATGAGCAGTTCTTC.